This TCR beta chain was documented in a study of beta chain features in type 1 diabetes. Overall study findings and caveats: More deletions and fewer insertions at VDJ junctions were found in patients with type 1 diabetes. All four CD4+ subsets from Type 1 diabetes patients carried moderately but significantly shorter TCRB CDR3s.

The sequenced template was cDNA made from the entire isolated RNA. The average read count of naive, central memory and regulatory T cell samples was several million. The assay was immunoSEQ multiplex PCR, and TCRdb's table has in-frame clones only and misses some. The table has around 280,000 clones, approximately 16% seen once; the top ten hold roughly 0.015%. This clone was observed a few times. Its antigen is currently unknown. The TCR comes from a man aged 18-30 years with type 1 diabetes. Sequenced input: naive CD4+ T cells from blood.

CDR3 sequence (DNA): TGTGCCAGCAGTTCCCTAGGATCCCCCTACGAGCAGTACTTC. Its protein is CASSSLGSPYEQYF. This chain joins TRBV28 and TRBJ2-7; D not certain. Per germline, CDR1 MDHEN and CDR2 SYDVKM. V was trimmed by 4 bases and J by 2 bases, leaving 12 bases between them. This CDR3 contains 14 residues.